In this sample, the clone carrying this T cell receptor beta chain turned up a few times. Its antigen remains unknown. These data are taken from a study of T cell repertoires in cytomegalovirus infection. Study-wide results and limits: The cumulative frequency of public TCR beta families identified carriers of CMV plus the relevant HLA.

CDR3 length equals 15 residues. Germline CDR1 SEHNR, CDR2 FQNEAQ (reference sequence). Trimming removed 3 bases from V and 4 bases from J; junction bases left unmatched: 4. MiXCR was run by TCRdb on the reads, yielding one entry per CDR3 protein. The sample records some 940,000 distinct CDR3 sequences, 31% being singletons. The sample consisted of cultured CD8+ T cells from PBMCs, taken from culture after CMV antigen stimulation. The chain combines TRBV7-9 with TRBJ2-7, with 12 positions matching TRBD2. The sequence was obtained from a human donor in good health (CMV status not recorded). Some clones in this sample may be carry-over from other donors' samples. CDR3 coding DNA: TGTGCCAGCAGCTTCGGGACTAGCGGGCGATACGAGCAGTACGTC. As protein: CASSFGTSGRYEQYV.